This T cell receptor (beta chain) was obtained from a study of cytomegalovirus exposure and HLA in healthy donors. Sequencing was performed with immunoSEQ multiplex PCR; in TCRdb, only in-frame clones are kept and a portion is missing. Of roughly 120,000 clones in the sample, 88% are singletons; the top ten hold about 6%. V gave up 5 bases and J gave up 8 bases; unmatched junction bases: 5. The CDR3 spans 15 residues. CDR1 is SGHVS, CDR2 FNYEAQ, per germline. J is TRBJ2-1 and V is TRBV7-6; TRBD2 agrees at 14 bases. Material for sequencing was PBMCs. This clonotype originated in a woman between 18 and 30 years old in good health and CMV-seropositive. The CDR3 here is CASSRLAGGVDEQFF. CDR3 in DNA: TGTGCCAGCAGCCGACTAGCGGGAGGGGTCGATGAGCAGTTCTTC.